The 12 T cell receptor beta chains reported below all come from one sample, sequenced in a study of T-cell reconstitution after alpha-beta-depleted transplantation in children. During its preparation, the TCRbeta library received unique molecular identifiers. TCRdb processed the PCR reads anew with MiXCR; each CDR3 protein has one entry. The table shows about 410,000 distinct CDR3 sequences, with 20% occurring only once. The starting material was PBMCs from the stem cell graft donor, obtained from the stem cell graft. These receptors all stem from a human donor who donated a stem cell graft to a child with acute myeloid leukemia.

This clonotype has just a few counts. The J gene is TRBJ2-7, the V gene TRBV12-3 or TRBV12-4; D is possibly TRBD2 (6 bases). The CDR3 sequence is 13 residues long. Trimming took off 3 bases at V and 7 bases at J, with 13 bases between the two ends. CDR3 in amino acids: CASSFGGAREQYF. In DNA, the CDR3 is TGTGCCAGCAGTTTCGGGGGAGCGAGAGAGCAGTACTTC.

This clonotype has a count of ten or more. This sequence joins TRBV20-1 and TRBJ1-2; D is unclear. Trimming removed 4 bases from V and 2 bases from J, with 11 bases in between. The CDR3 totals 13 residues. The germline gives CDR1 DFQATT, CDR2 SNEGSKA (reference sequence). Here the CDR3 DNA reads TGCAGTGCTACCCGGACGGGGAACTATGGCTACACCTTC. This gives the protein CSATRTGNYGYTF.

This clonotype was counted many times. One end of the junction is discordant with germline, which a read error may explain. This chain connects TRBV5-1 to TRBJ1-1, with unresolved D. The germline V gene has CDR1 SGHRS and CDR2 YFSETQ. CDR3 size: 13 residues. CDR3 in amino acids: CASSLGLNTEAFF. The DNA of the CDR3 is TGTGCCAGCAGCCTCGGCCTGAACACTGAAGCTTTCTTT. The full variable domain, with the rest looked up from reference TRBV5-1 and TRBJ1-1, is KAGVTQTPRYLIKTRGQQVTLSCSPISGHRSVSWYQQTPGQGLQFLFEYFSETQRNKGNFPGRFSGRQFSNSRSEMNVSTLELGDSALYLCASSLGLNTEAFFGQGTRLTVV.

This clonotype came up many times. CDR3 residues: CSARVAGADTQYF. The CDR3 nucleotides are TGCAGTGCTAGAGTGGCGGGAGCAGATACGCAGTATTTT. This chain links TRBV20-1 with TRBJ2-3; 7 bases align to TRBD2. The germline CDR1 and CDR2 sequences are DFQATT and SNEGSKA (reference sequence). V dropped 1 base and J dropped 4; count of bases not matched to a gene: 2. The CDR3 is made up of 13 amino acids.

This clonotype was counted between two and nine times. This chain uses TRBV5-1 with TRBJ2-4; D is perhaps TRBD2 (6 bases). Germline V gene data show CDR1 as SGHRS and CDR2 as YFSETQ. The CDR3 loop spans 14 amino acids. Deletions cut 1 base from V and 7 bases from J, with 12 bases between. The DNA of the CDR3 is TGCGCCAGCAGCTTGAGTCACCGGGGGAACATTCAGTACTTC. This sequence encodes CASSLSHRGNIQYF.

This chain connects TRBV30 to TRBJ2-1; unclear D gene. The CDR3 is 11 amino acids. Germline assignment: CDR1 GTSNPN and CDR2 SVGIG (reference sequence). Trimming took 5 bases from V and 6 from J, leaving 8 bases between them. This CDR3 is CAWFPINEQFF. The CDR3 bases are TGTGCCTGGTTCCCTATCAATGAGCAGTTCTTC.

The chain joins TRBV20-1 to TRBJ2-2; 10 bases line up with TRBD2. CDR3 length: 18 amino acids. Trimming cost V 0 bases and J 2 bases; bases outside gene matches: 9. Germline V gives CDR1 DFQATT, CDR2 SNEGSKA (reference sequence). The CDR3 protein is CSARDPSRTSGNTGELFF. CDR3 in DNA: TGCAGTGCTAGAGATCCATCGAGGACTAGCGGAAACACCGGGGAGCTGTTTTTT.

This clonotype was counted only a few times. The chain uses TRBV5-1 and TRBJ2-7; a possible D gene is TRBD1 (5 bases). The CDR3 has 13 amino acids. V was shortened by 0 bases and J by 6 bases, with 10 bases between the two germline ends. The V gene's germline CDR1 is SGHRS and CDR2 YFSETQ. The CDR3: CASSLVGRGEQYF. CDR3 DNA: TGCGCCAGCAGCTTGGTCGGAAGGGGCGAGCAGTACTTC.

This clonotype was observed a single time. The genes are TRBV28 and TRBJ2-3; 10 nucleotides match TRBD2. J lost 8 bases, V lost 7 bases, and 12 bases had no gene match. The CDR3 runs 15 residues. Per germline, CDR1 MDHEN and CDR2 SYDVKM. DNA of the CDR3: TGTGCCAGCACCAACCTAGCGGGAGAATTCACTACGCAGTATTTT. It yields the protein CASTNLAGEFTTQYF. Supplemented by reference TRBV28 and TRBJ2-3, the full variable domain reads DVKVTQSSRYLVKRTGEKVFLECVQDMDHENMFWYRQDPGLGLRLIYFSYDVKMKEKGDIPEGYSVSREKKERFSLILESASTNQTSMYLCASTNLAGEFTTQYFGPGTRLTVL.

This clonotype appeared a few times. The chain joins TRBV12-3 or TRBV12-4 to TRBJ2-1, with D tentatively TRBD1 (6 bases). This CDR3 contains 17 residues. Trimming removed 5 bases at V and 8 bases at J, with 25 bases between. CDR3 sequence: CASSPNREFHGLDEQFF. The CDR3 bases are TGTGCCAGCAGTCCCAACAGGGAGTTTCATGGGTTGGATGAGCAGTTCTTC.

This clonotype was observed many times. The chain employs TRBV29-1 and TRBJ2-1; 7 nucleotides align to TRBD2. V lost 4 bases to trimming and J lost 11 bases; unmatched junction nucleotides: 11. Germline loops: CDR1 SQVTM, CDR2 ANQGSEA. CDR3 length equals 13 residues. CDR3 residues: CSVGDWEGRKQFF. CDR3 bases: TGCAGCGTTGGCGATTGGGAGGGAAGGAAGCAGTTCTTC.

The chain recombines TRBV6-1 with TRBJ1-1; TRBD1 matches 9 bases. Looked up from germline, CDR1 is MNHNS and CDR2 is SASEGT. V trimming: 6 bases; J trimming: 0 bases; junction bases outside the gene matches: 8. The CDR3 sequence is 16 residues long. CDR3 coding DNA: TGTGCCAGCAGGGGGGACAGGGAGAGGGTGAACACTGAAGCTTTCTTT. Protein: CASRGDRERVNTEAFF.